What follows are 16 T cell receptor beta chains derived from one specimen sequenced in a study of blood T cell repertoires in COVID-19. TCRdb's table, derived via immunoSEQ multiplex PCR, lists solely in-frame clones and lacks some. The repertoire includes approximately 300,000 clones, 87% of them detected once, and under 6.5% sits in the top ten. Sequences were obtained from PBMCs or T cells enriched from blood (not recorded which). These TCRs come from a woman in her twenties or thirties who had recovered from COVID-19.

The CDR3 reads CASSAWRGGDEQFF. The CDR3 region has the DNA TGCGCCAGCAGCGCCTGGCGGGGGGGCGATGAGCAGTTCTTC. The chain couples TRBV10-1 to TRBJ2-1, with TRBD2 matching over 9 bases. The germline gives CDR1 WNHNN, CDR2 SYGVQD (reference sequence). V dropped 6 bases and J dropped 8; count of bases not matched to a gene: 8. The length of the CDR3 is 14 residues.

This chain connects TRBV10-3 to TRBJ2-1; perhaps TRBD2 as D (6 bases). CDR3 length equals 13 residues. Germline assignment: CDR1 ENHRY and CDR2 SYGVKD. Trimming shortened V by 10 bases and J by 4 bases, and 14 bases separated the two germline ends. The CDR3 bases are TGTGCCACCGGACTACCACAGTACAATGAGCAGTTCTTC. This translates into CATGLPQYNEQFF.

The chain uses TRBV5-5 and TRBJ2-2, with D perhaps matching TRBD2 (5 bases). This CDR3 region has 15 residues. Germline values: CDR1 SGHKS, CDR2 YYEKEE (reference sequence). V shed 2 bases and J shed 7 bases, with 15 bases lying between them. DNA of the CDR3: TGTGCCAGCAGCTTAGCCCTCGCGGGCGGCGGGGAGCTGTTTTTT. This encodes CASSLALAGGGELFF.

The chain links TRBV18 to TRBJ1-1; D possibly corresponds to TRBD1 (6 bases). The CDR3 loop spans 15 amino acids. The germline CDR1 and CDR2 sequences are KGHSH and LQKENI. V dropped 3 bases and J dropped 6 bases, with 17 bases sitting between them. The CDR3 nucleotides read TGTGCCAGCTCACCCCTCGGGGGGGCGGAGGCTGAAGCTTTCTTT. It translates to CASSPLGGAEAEAFF.

The V call is TRBV20-1, the J call TRBJ1-5; D is unresolved. The V and J ends lost 3 bases and 5 bases respectively, with 14 bases between them. This CDR3 is built from 14 residues. CDR1 and CDR2 from the germline V gene are DFQATT and SNEGSKA (reference sequence). The CDR3 sequence is CSASPEALDQPQHF. In nucleotides, the CDR3 is TGCAGTGCTAGTCCCGAGGCGCTAGATCAGCCCCAGCATTTT.

The genes are TRBV19 and TRBJ1-1, with 10 bases matching TRBD1. Germline V gene data show CDR1 as LNHDA and CDR2 as SQIVND (reference sequence). V was pared by 7 bases and J by 5 bases, with 4 bases of the junction left unmatched. The CDR3 totals 13 residues. The CDR3 spells CASIRTGGTEAFF. The CDR3 DNA follows: TGTGCCAGTATTAGGACAGGGGGGACTGAAGCTTTCTTT.

The chain uses TRBV5-1 and TRBJ2-1; TRBD1 matches at 7 bases. Germline CDR1 and CDR2: SGHRS and YFSETQ. CDR3 length equals 16 residues. Trimming removed 5 bases from V and 3 bases from J; junction bases left unmatched: 11. The CDR3 DNA is TGCGCCAGCAGTTCTATCATGTACAGGGGCTACAATGAGCAGTTCTTC. It is translated as CASSSIMYRGYNEQFF.

The chain uses TRBV18 and TRBJ2-7; D unclear. The CDR3 extends over 15 amino acids. Trimming took off 2 bases at V and 4 bases at J, with 15 bases between the two ends. The germline V gene encodes CDR1 KGHSH and CDR2 LQKENI. The CDR3, as DNA: TGTGCCAGCTCACCATCCGCGGCAGTCGTGTACGAGCAGTACTTC. It encodes CASSPSAAVVYEQYF.

Notes on this clone: The sample contains more than one DNA sequence encoding this CDR3. This chain connects TRBV7-3 to TRBJ1-2, with D perhaps matching TRBD1 (6 bases). The germline V and J ends were trimmed by 6 bases and 4 bases, with 12 bases remaining between them. Germline CDR1 SGHTA, CDR2 FQGTGA. There are 13 residues in the CDR3. The CDR3 nucleotides are TGTGCCAGCAGTTCGGACAGAGGCTATGGCTACACCTTC. It yields the protein CASSSDRGYGYTF.

The rearrangement uses TRBV6-2 or TRBV6-3 and TRBJ2-1; D gene uncertain. The germline V and J ends were trimmed by 2 bases and 7 bases, with 9 bases remaining between them. Germline V gives CDR1 MNHEY, CDR2 SVGEGT. The CDR3 extends over 13 amino acids. CDR3 sequence reads: CASSYHQTNEQFF. The CDR3 coding sequence is TGTGCCAGCAGTTACCACCAAACTAATGAGCAGTTCTTC.

V gene TRBV4-1 combines with J gene TRBJ1-2; 8 nucleotides align to TRBD1. With V trimmed by 0 bases and J by 5 bases, 5 bases remained unmatched. The CDR3 length is 15 residues. Looked up from germline, CDR1 is MGHRA and CDR2 is YSYEKL. The CDR3 coding sequence is TGCGCCAGCAGCCAAGAACAGGGGGGGAAATATGGCTACACCTTC. Its protein is CASSQEQGGKYGYTF.

The rearrangement uses TRBV5-4 and TRBJ2-3; possible D gene TRBD1, 5 bases. The ends were cut back, 3 bases at V and 0 bases at J, with 8 bases in the middle. CDR3 size: 14 residues. CDR1 is SGHNT and CDR2 is YYREEE in the germline V gene (reference sequence). The CDR3 DNA follows: TGTGCCAGCAGCTCCGGACACAGCACAGATACGCAGTATTTT. Protein: CASSSGHSTDTQYF.

This sequence joins TRBV6-2 or TRBV6-3 and TRBJ2-7, with D uncertain. Germline V gene sequence: CDR1 MNHEY, CDR2 SVGEGT. Trimming stripped 5 bases from V and 2 bases from J, with 4 bases between. The CDR3 has 11 residues. The CDR3, as DNA: TGTGCCAGCAGTCGGGCCTACGAGCAGTACTTC. This gives the protein CASSRAYEQYF.

The chain recombines TRBV3-1 (or the pseudogene TRBV3-2) with TRBJ1-1; 12 positions agree with TRBD1. The V and J ends lost 1 base and 3 bases, in that order; junction bases with no gene match: 12. This CDR3 region has 19 residues. Per germline, CDR1 LGHDT and CDR2 YNNKEL (reference sequence). This chain's CDR3 is CASSQGIGTGGLWDTEAFF. The CDR3, as DNA: TGTGCCAGCAGCCAAGGAATCGGGACAGGGGGCTTGTGGGACACTGAAGCTTTCTTT.

The gene calls are TRBV10-1 and TRBJ1-1, with 7 bases that match TRBD1. Germline V gene data show CDR1 as WNHNN and CDR2 as SYGVQD (reference sequence). This CDR3 spans 13 amino acids. Trimming removed 0 bases from V and 8 bases from J; junction bases left unmatched: 3. The CDR3 DNA reads as TGCGCCAGCAGTGAGTCGGGCAGGGGGGAAGCTTTCTTT. As protein: CASSESGRGEAFF.

The V gene is TRBV7-9, the J gene TRBJ2-4, with D tentatively TRBD2 (5 bases). The CDR3 has 15 residues. The ends were cut back, 1 base at V and 2 bases at J, with 9 bases in the middle. Germline loops: CDR1 SEHNR, CDR2 FQNEAQ (reference sequence). CDR3 DNA sequence: TGTGCCAGCAGCTTAGAGAGGGTATCCAAAAACATTCAGTACTTC. It is translated as CASSLERVSKNIQYF.